The present T cell receptor (beta chain) was sequenced within a study of cytomegalovirus exposure and HLA in healthy donors. 13 Jbeta primers and 60 Vbeta primers were used for the PCR. Sequencing used immunoSEQ multiplex PCR; TCRdb keeps in-frame clones, though not all of them. The sample consists of about 59,000 clones, approximately 80% of them appearing once. CDR3 length equals 16 residues. V lost 6 bases, J lost 9 bases, and 9 bases stayed unmatched. Germline lookup yields CDR1 MDHEN and CDR2 SYDVKM. The specimen sequenced was PBMCs. The chain combines TRBV28 with TRBJ1-6; 12 positions agree with TRBD1. The clonotype comes from a human donor in good health. In DNA form, the CDR3 reads TGTGCCAGCAGCCCTCCGGGACAGGGGGCCGGTTCACCCCTCCACTTT. Translating gives CASSPPGQGAGSPLHF.